These 15 T cell receptor beta chains originate from one sample sequenced in a study of cytomegalovirus exposure and HLA in healthy donors. Method: immunoSEQ multiplex PCR; TCRdb's copy keeps in-frame clones and lacks some. The sample lists 200,000 to 250,000 clones, around nine tenths seen once, with 1% to 1.2% in the top ten. Sequenced material: PBMCs. These receptors were collected from a young woman in good health and CMV-seronegative.

The chain recombines TRBV9 with TRBJ2-3, with D possibly TRBD2 on 5 matching bases. Per the germline V gene, CDR1 is SGDLS and CDR2 is YYNGEE. The CDR3 sequence is 15 residues long. The germline V and J ends were trimmed by 0 bases and 1 base, with 9 bases remaining between them. The DNA for the CDR3 is TGTGCCAGCAGCGTAGGAGGGTGGGGCACAGATACGCAGTATTTT. Translating it yields CASSVGGWGTDTQYF.

This chain uses TRBV19 with TRBJ1-2; 7 nucleotides line up with TRBD1. The germline gives CDR1 LNHDA, CDR2 SQIVND (reference sequence). The CDR3 spans 13 residues. J lost 6 bases, V lost 6 bases, and 7 bases had no gene match. The CDR3 is CASRLTGDDGYTF. Here the CDR3 DNA reads TGTGCCAGTAGACTAACAGGGGATGATGGCTACACCTTC.

The chain has TRBV6-4 and TRBJ1-2; possibly TRBD1 for D (6 bases). V lost 1 base to trimming and J lost 8 bases, with 17 bases between them. Germline-derived CDR1 and CDR2 are MRHNA and SNTAGT. The CDR3 has 15 amino acids. The CDR3 protein is CASSDWTVGGIGYTF. The DNA for the CDR3 is TGTGCCAGCAGTGACTGGACAGTTGGGGGTATCGGCTACACCTTC.

V is TRBV27 and J is TRBJ2-1, with D possibly TRBD1 on 6 matching bases. Germline V CDR1 and CDR2: MNHEY, SMNVEV (reference sequence). With 6 bases removed from V and 9 bases from J, the gap between germline ends came to 18 bases. CDR3 length: 14 amino acids. The CDR3 sequence: CASRGQGRLGEQFF. The CDR3 bases are TGTGCCAGCAGGGGACAAGGTCGGCTTGGTGAGCAGTTCTTC.

V gene TRBV7-9 combines with J gene TRBJ1-1; 7 bases fit TRBD1. CDR3 size: 13 residues. The V gene's germline CDR1 is SEHNR and CDR2 FQNEAQ (reference sequence). The ends lost 4 bases at V and 8 bases at J; junction bases unmatched: 7. In DNA, the CDR3 is TGTGCCAGCAGCTCTAGGGGGACAGAAGAAGCTTTCTTT. This encodes CASSSRGTEEAFF.

This sequence joins TRBV5-1 and TRBJ1-2; TRBD1 is a possible D gene (5 bases). With 1 base removed from V and 4 bases from J, the gap between germline ends came to 11 bases. Germline CDR1 is SGHRS and CDR2 is YFSETQ. The CDR3 is 14 residues long. The chain's CDR3 is CASSLRGNFYGYTF. CDR3 bases: TGCGCCAGCAGCTTGCGGGGGAACTTCTATGGCTACACCTTC.

The rearrangement uses TRBV9 and TRBJ2-5; 8 bases match TRBD2. The CDR3 is 16 residues long. V shed 3 bases, J shed 5 bases, and the junction held 12 bases outside the gene matches. Looked up from germline, CDR1 is SGDLS and CDR2 is YYNGEE. The CDR3 nucleotides read TGTGCCAGCAGCGCCGCGACTAGCGCGGGTTGGGAGACCCAGTACTTC. Its protein is CASSAATSAGWETQYF.

CDR3 nucleotides: TGTGCCAGCAGCATCAAAGAGACCCAGTACTTC. Amino acid sequence: CASSIKETQYF. This chain connects TRBV11-2 to TRBJ2-5; D remains ambiguous. Germline lookup yields CDR1 SGHAT and CDR2 FQNNGV. V was shortened by 5 bases and J by 3 bases, with 4 bases between the two germline ends. The CDR3 sequence is 11 residues long. The whole variable domain, remainder taken from reference TRBV11-2 and TRBJ2-5, is EAGVAQSPRYKIIEKRQSVAFWCNPISGHATLYWYQQILGQGPKLLIQFQNNGVVDDSQLPKDRFSAERLKGVDSTLKIQPAKLEDSAVYLCASSIKETQYFGPGTRLLVL.

The rearrangement links TRBV2 to TRBJ2-1, with 9 bases lining up with TRBD2. V lost 2 bases, J lost 5 bases, and 7 bases stayed unmatched. This CDR3 is 16 amino acids long. The germline gives CDR1 SNHLY, CDR2 FYNNEI. The CDR3 sequence: CASSEQGREGNNEQFF. In DNA, the CDR3 is TGTGCCAGCAGTGAACAGGGGCGGGAGGGTAACAATGAGCAGTTCTTC. Combining the CDR3 with reference TRBV2 and TRBJ2-1 gives the whole variable domain EPEVTQTPSHQVTQMGQEVILRCVPISNHLYFYWYRQILGQKVEFLVSFYNNEISEKSEIFDDQFSVERPDGSNFTLKIRSTKLEDSAMYFCASSEQGREGNNEQFFGPGTRLTVL.

The chain combines TRBV5-1 with TRBJ2-5, with TRBD2 identical over 9 bases. Germline CDR1 and CDR2: SGHRS and YFSETQ. The CDR3 covers 14 residues. Trimming cost V 5 bases and J 5 bases; bases outside gene matches: 7. CDR3 nucleotides: TGCGCCAGCAGTTTAGCGGGAGTAGGGGAGACCCAGTACTTC. As protein: CASSLAGVGETQYF. Combining the CDR3 with reference TRBV5-1 and TRBJ2-5 gives the whole variable domain KAGVTQTPRYLIKTRGQQVTLSCSPISGHRSVSWYQQTPGQGLQFLFEYFSETQRNKGNFPGRFSGRQFSNSRSEMNVSTLELGDSALYLCASSLAGVGETQYFGPGTRLLVL.

This chain joins TRBV6-5 and TRBJ1-1; D uncertain. Germline CDR1 and CDR2: MNHEY and SVGAGI. The CDR3 is 13 amino acids. V lost 2 bases to trimming and J lost 1 base, with 5 bases between them. The CDR3 sequence: CASSYGGNTEAFF. The CDR3 DNA reads as TGTGCCAGCAGTTACGGAGGGAACACTGAAGCTTTCTTT.

This chain joins TRBV15 and TRBJ2-1; TRBD2 agrees at 10 bases. CDR3 length equals 15 residues. Unmatched junction bases numbered 5, after V lost 4 bases and J lost 5 bases. The germline V gene encodes CDR1 LNHNV and CDR2 YYDKDF (reference sequence). CDR3 sequence (DNA): TGTGCCACCAGCACTAGACTAGCGGGCGACAATGAGCAGTTCTTC. It encodes CATSTRLAGDNEQFF.

The rearrangement links TRBV5-1 to TRBJ2-1; 10 nucleotides align to TRBD2. CDR1 and CDR2 from the germline V gene are SGHRS and YFSETQ. The CDR3 length is 14 residues. V shed 5 bases, J shed 6 bases, and the junction held 5 bases outside the gene matches. Here the CDR3 reads CASRASGRTNEQFF. The DNA of the CDR3 is TGCGCCAGCAGGGCTAGCGGGAGAACCAATGAGCAGTTCTTC.

The chain couples TRBV19 to TRBJ1-1, with TRBD1 identical over 10 bases. Germline V gives CDR1 LNHDA, CDR2 SQIVND (reference sequence). The J segment lost 6 bases and the V segment lost 10 bases, leaving 2 bases of the junction unmatched. The CDR3 extends over 11 amino acids. The CDR3 region has the DNA TGTGCCACCGGACAGGGGGCTGAAGCTTTCTTT. It is translated as CATGQGAEAFF. The full variable domain, its missing parts supplied by reference TRBV19 and TRBJ1-1, is DGGITQSPKYLFRKEGQNVTLSCEQNLNHDAMYWYRQDPGQGLRLIYYSQIVNDFQKGDIAEGYSVSREKKESFPLTVTSAQKNPTAFYLCATGQGAEAFFGQGTRLTVV.

The V gene is TRBV27, the J gene TRBJ1-1; TRBD1 matches 7 bases. V lost 3 bases to trimming and J lost 3 bases; unmatched junction nucleotides: 7. The CDR3 contains 15 residues. Germline assignment: CDR1 MNHEY and CDR2 SMNVEV (reference sequence). This chain's CDR3 is CASSFDGQGDTEAFF. For the CDR3, the DNA is TGTGCCAGCAGTTTTGACGGGCAGGGGGACACTGAAGCTTTCTTT.